This T cell receptor (beta chain) is from a study of Graves' ophthalmopathy and Graves' hyperthyroidism. Whole-study results and caveats: The authors also found most expanded thyroid clonotypes above 0.001 frequency in blood. Forecasting of ophthalmopathy progression by the model achieved 70.59% sensitivity and less than 80% specificity.

This CDR3 is built from 13 residues. Per the germline V gene, CDR1 is MNHEY and CDR2 is SVGAGI. Trimming took 1 base from V and 3 from J, leaving 6 bases between them. At least ten counts were recorded for this clonotype. Its antigen remains unidentified. Amplified TCR beta CDR3 regions were obtained using RNA transcripts as template. HTBI primers served in a first-round RT-PCR, which a second-round multiplex PCR followed. One entry per CDR3 protein results from TCRdb running MiXCR on the multiplex PCR reads. The sample gives about 700,000 distinct CDR3 sequences, about 41% of which show up once; 2.5% to 3.5% is in the top ten.

Sequenced: peripheral blood. The chain is built from TRBV6-5 and TRBJ1-1; D perhaps matches TRBD1 (6 bases). This sequence was found in an adult man with Graves' ophthalmopathy. The CDR3 loop reads CASSYYRDTEAFF. The CDR3 DNA sequence: TGTGCCAGCAGTTACTACAGGGACACTGAAGCTTTCTTT.